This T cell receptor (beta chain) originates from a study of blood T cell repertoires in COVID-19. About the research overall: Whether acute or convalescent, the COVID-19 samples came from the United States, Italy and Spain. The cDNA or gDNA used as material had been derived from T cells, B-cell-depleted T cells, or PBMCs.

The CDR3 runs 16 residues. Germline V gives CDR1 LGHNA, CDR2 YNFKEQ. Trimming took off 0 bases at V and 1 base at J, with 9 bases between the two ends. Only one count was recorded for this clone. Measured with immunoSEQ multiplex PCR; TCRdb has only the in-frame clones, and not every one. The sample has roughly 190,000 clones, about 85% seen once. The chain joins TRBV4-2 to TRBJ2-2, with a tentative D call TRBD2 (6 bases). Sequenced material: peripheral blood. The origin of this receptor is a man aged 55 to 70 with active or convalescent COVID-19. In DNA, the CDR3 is TGTGCCAGCAGCCAAGAAACTAGCCAGAACACCGGGGAGCTGTTTTTT. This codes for CASSQETSQNTGELFF.